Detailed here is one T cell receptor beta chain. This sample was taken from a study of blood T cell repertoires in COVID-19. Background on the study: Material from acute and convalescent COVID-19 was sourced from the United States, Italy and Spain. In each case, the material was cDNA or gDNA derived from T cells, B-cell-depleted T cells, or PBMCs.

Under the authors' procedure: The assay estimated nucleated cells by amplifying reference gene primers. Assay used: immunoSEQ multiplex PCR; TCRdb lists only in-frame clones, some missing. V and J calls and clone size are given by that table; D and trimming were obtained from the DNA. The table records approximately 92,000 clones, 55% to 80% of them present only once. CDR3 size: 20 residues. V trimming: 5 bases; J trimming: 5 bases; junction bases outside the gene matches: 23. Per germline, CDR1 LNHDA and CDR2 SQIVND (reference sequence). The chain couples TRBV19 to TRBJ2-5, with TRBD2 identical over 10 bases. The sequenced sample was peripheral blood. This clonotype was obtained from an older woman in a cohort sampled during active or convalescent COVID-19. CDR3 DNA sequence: TGTGCCAGTAGTCCCAGCGGGGGGGCGGCCTACACATCCAACTTCGAGACCCAGTACTTC. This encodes CASSPSGGAAYTSNFETQYF.